This T cell receptor beta chain was recorded in a study of blood T cell repertoires in COVID-19. Study at large: Specimens from acute and convalescent COVID-19 originated in the United States, Italy and Spain.

CDR1 and CDR2 (germline): SGHRS, YFSETQ. The CDR3 consists of 15 residues. V was cut by 4 bases and J by 1 base, with 14 bases left in between. Original handling: Estimates of nucleated cell counts were drawn from the amplification of reference gene primers. Method: immunoSEQ multiplex PCR; TCRdb's copy keeps in-frame clones and lacks some. The D gene and trimming were derived from the DNA, and the V and J assignments and clone size from that table. The sample carries approximately 97,000 clones, approximately 92% recorded once. The Seattle patients, enrolled during active infection, were followed longitudinally.

Sample: peripheral blood. The TCR sequence derives from a woman between 45 and 65 years old with COVID-19, enrolled during active disease. The chain is built from TRBV5-1 and TRBJ1-1; D possibly corresponds to TRBD1 (6 bases). This CDR3 reads CASSLRVGANTEAFF. The DNA for the CDR3 is TGCGCCAGCAGCCTTCGGGTGGGGGCGAACACTGAAGCTTTCTTT.